A single sample gave rise to the 6 T cell receptor beta chains below, sequenced in a study of T cells in tuberculosis. Data came from immunoSEQ multiplex PCR; TCRdb stores just in-frame clones and leaves some out. Of more than 30,000 clones in the sample, 94% were seen once. Sample: PBMCs. All receptors derive from a donor aged 5-35 years with latent tuberculosis or without tuberculosis infection.

The V and J genes are TRBV5-1 and TRBJ2-5, with 11 bases identical to TRBD2. V shed 2 bases, J shed 5 bases, and the junction held 11 bases outside the gene matches. CDR3 length equals 17 residues. The germline V gene has CDR1 SGHRS and CDR2 YFSETQ. CDR3 amino acids: CASSLQLAGEVFETQYF. CDR3 nucleotides: TGCGCCAGCAGCTTACAACTAGCGGGAGAGGTATTTGAGACCCAGTACTTC.

V usage is TRBV5-1 and J usage is TRBJ2-2, with a tentative D call TRBD2 (5 bases). V dropped 5 bases and J dropped 0 bases, with 23 bases sitting between them. This CDR3 has 19 amino acids. Germline V gene sequence: CDR1 SGHRS, CDR2 YFSETQ. The CDR3 sequence is CASRGLGVLPHANTGELFF. The CDR3 coding sequence is TGCGCCAGCAGAGGCCTCGGGGTTCTACCCCACGCGAACACCGGGGAGCTGTTTTTT.

This chain links TRBV7-9 with TRBJ1-2; TRBD1 agrees at 11 bases. Germline lookup yields CDR1 SEHNR and CDR2 FQNEAQ (reference sequence). V lost 5 bases to trimming and J lost 8 bases; unmatched junction nucleotides: 7. This CDR3 is 14 amino acids long. The CDR3 reads CASSHGQGAEGYTF. CDR3 bases: TGTGCCAGCAGCCATGGACAGGGGGCTGAGGGCTACACCTTC.

This chain uses TRBV7-7 with TRBJ2-2; D may be TRBD1 (6 bases). The CDR3 contains 14 residues. The germline gives CDR1 SSHAT, CDR2 FNYEAQ (reference sequence). As DNA, the CDR3 is TGTGCTACTAGAAGACAGGAGAACACCGGGGAGCTGTTTTTT. As protein: CATRRQENTGELFF.

This sequence joins TRBV7-2 and TRBJ2-1; TRBD1 matches 8 bases. Germline loops: CDR1 SGHTA, CDR2 FQGNSA. V trimming: 6 bases; J trimming: 0 bases; junction bases outside the gene matches: 4. The CDR3 runs to 15 residues. Written as DNA, the CDR3 is TGTGCCAGCAGATATGACAGGGGCTCCTACAATGAGCAGTTCTTC. Its protein product is CASRYDRGSYNEQFF.

The V call is TRBV6-1, the J call TRBJ1-2; 7 positions agree with TRBD1. This CDR3 comprises 15 residues. V was clipped by 6 bases and J by 0 bases; unmatched bases: 7. Germline loops: CDR1 MNHNS, CDR2 SASEGT. CDR3 DNA: TGTGCCAGCAGACCCTCCGGGACAGCTAACTATGGCTACACCTTC. It yields the protein CASRPSGTANYGYTF.